Presented here are 20 T cell receptor beta chains from one specimen sequenced in a study of radiotherapy plus CTLA-4 blockade in lung cancer. TCRdb keeps only in-frame clones here, not all; method: immunoSEQ multiplex PCR. The sample carries some 92,000 clones, more than 75% recorded once. Sequenced here: peripheral blood, sampled from a patient treated with radiotherapy plus ipilimumab. Source of these receptors: a human donor with non-small cell lung cancer who had a partial response to radiotherapy plus ipilimumab.

The chain carries TRBV21-1 and TRBJ1-2; the D call in the table, TRBD1, was not verified against the DNA. TRBV21-1 is noted as a pseudogene. This CDR3 is 16 amino acids long. CDR3 amino acids: CASSKGRSGCRHGYTF. CDR3 nucleotide sequence: TGTGCCAGCAGCAAAGGCCGATCAGGGTGTCGACATGGCTACACCTTC.

This chain connects TRBV19 to TRBJ2-2; TRBD1 aligns across 8 bases. Germline values: CDR1 LNHDA, CDR2 SQIVND (reference sequence). This CDR3 has 15 amino acids. After removal of 6 bases from V and 6 bases from J, the junction contained 9 bases not matched to a gene. The CDR3 sequence: CASSLQGAVAGELFF. For the CDR3, the DNA is TGTGCCAGTAGCCTGCAGGGGGCCGTAGCCGGGGAGCTGTTTTTT.

This clone has a handful of counts. The chain's CDR3 is CASSWSGVNQPQHF. In DNA form, the CDR3 reads TGCGCCAGCAGCTGGTCAGGGGTCAATCAGCCCCAGCATTTT. The chain employs TRBV5-1 and TRBJ1-5; maybe TRBD1 (6 bases). V was trimmed by 3 bases and J by 3 bases, leaving 10 bases between them. Germline loops: CDR1 SGHRS, CDR2 YFSETQ. This CDR3 contains 14 residues.

The V call is TRBV19, the J call TRBJ1-2, with D unclear. V was shortened by 3 bases and J by 8 bases, with 16 bases between the two germline ends. There are 14 residues in the CDR3. Germline V CDR1 and CDR2: LNHDA, SQIVND (reference sequence). The CDR3 spells CASSIGGSPGGYTF. In DNA, the CDR3 is TGTGCCAGTAGTATTGGCGGGTCGCCGGGGGGCTACACCTTC.

There are a few counts of this clone. V is TRBV7-9 and J is TRBJ2-7; D remains ambiguous. CDR1 and CDR2 (germline): SEHNR, FQNEAQ (reference sequence). The CDR3 length is 15 residues. The ends were cut back, 3 bases at V and 4 bases at J, with 16 bases in the middle. CDR3 residues: CASSFSRGLPYEQYF. CDR3 sequence (DNA): TGTGCCAGCAGCTTTTCCCGCGGTCTACCTTACGAGCAGTACTTC.

The chain links TRBV6-5 to TRBJ1-2; D is possibly TRBD1 (5 bases). Trimming left V 6 bases short and J 3 bases short, with 8 bases between. The CDR3 totals 12 residues. CDR1 is MNHEY and CDR2 is SVGAGI in the germline V gene. The CDR3 loop reads CASRDSYYGYTF. Written as DNA, the CDR3 is TGTGCCAGCAGAGACAGTTACTATGGCTACACCTTC.

This clone has a single count. The gene calls are TRBV30 and TRBJ2-7; 9 bases map to TRBD1. This CDR3 is 14 amino acids long. Germline V gene lookup returns CDR1 GTSNPN and CDR2 SVGIG (reference sequence). With V trimmed by 2 bases and J by 2 bases, 4 bases remained unmatched. Written as DNA, the CDR3 is TGTGCCTGGAGTCTGAGACAGGGGGCCTACGAGCAGTACTTC. Amino acids: CAWSLRQGAYEQYF.

This sequence joins TRBV6-1 and TRBJ1-4; 9 bases match TRBD1. Germline CDR1 MNHNS, CDR2 SASEGT. CDR3 length: 13 residues. V lost 1 base and J lost 10; bases outside the gene matches: 1. The CDR3: CASSEGQGGKLFF. The CDR3 region has the DNA TGTGCCAGCAGTGAAGGACAGGGGGGAAAACTGTTTTTT.

In its sample, this clone was seen a few times. The chain has TRBV30 and TRBJ2-3, with 9 bases matching TRBD1. The CDR3 loop spans 14 amino acids. In germline, CDR1 is GTSNPN, CDR2 SVGIG (reference sequence). The J segment lost 6 bases and the V segment lost 4 bases, leaving 8 bases of the junction unmatched. CDR3 residues: CAWKEGQGWDTQYF. CDR3 nucleotides: TGTGCCTGGAAGGAGGGACAGGGTTGGGATACGCAGTATTTT.

The V gene is TRBV4-1, the J gene TRBJ1-1, with D unresolved. V lost 1 base to trimming and J lost 0 bases, with 6 bases between them. Germline V gene lookup returns CDR1 MGHRA and CDR2 YSYEKL. CDR3 length equals 14 residues. The CDR3 nucleotides are TGCGCCAGCAGCCAAGTCACTGTGAACACTGAAGCTTTCTTT. It is translated as CASSQVTVNTEAFF.

The chain combines TRBV6-6 with TRBJ2-7, with D perhaps matching TRBD1 (5 bases). Trimming took 4 bases from V and 5 from J, leaving 15 bases between them. The CDR3 has 14 residues. Germline lookup yields CDR1 MNHNY and CDR2 SVGAGI (reference sequence). The CDR3 here is CASSSTSTVHEQYF. The CDR3 DNA reads as TGTGCCAGCAGTTCGACATCGACAGTCCACGAGCAGTACTTC.

This clone was detected only once. The gene calls are TRBV7-2 and TRBJ2-3; 7 bases line up with TRBD2. V trimming: 3 bases; J trimming: 0 bases; junction bases outside the gene matches: 3. Germline V CDR1 and CDR2: SGHTA, FQGNSA. The CDR3 length is 15 residues. DNA for the CDR3: TGTGCCAGCAGCTTTCTAGCGGAGAGCACAGATACGCAGTATTTT. This sequence encodes CASSFLAESTDTQYF.

The V call is TRBV19, the J call TRBJ1-5; no reliable D call. Trimming shortened V by 5 bases and J by 7 bases, and 12 bases separated the two germline ends. The germline CDR1 and CDR2 sequences are LNHDA and SQIVND (reference sequence). The CDR3 is 13 residues long. CDR3 DNA: TGTGCCAGTAGTGGAGTCCAGCGGCAGCCCCAGCATTTT. As protein: CASSGVQRQPQHF.

V usage is TRBV27 and J usage is TRBJ2-7; D not certain. CDR3 length equals 14 residues. In germline, CDR1 is MNHEY, CDR2 SMNVEV (reference sequence). V lost 5 bases and J lost 4, with 15 bases in between. CDR3 in DNA: TGTGCCAGCAGTACCCATGCGGCCGCATACGAGCAGTACTTC. Residues: CASSTHAAAYEQYF.

In DNA form, the CDR3 reads TGTGCCAGCAGGACACGACAGGGGAACACTGAAGCTTTCTTT. It encodes CASRTRQGNTEAFF. The chain carries TRBV6-1 and TRBJ1-1, with 7 positions matching TRBD1. The CDR3 length is 14 residues. Germline loops: CDR1 MNHNS, CDR2 SASEGT. V dropped 6 bases and J dropped 1; count of bases not matched to a gene: 5.

This chain connects TRBV6-1 to TRBJ2-3; D is perhaps TRBD1 (6 bases). The V gene's germline CDR1 is MNHNS and CDR2 SASEGT. V shed 3 bases and J shed 5 bases, with 30 bases lying between them. CDR3 length: 20 amino acids. The CDR3 protein is CASSDQTGTGTYRKLDTQYF. In DNA form, the CDR3 reads TGTGCCAGCAGTGACCAAACAGGGACCGGGACCTACCGAAAGTTAGATACGCAGTATTTT.

This rearrangement joins TRBV6-6 to TRBJ2-2; 12 bases align to TRBD2. CDR1 is MNHNY and CDR2 is SVGAGI in the germline V gene (reference sequence). The CDR3 runs to 14 residues. The trim removed 8 bases at V and 3 bases at J, leaving 1 base unmatched. CDR3 sequence reads: CASRLAGDTGELFF. The CDR3 DNA sequence: TGTGCCAGCCGACTAGCGGGGGACACCGGGGAGCTGTTTTTT.

This clone has a handful of counts. The genes are TRBV30 and TRBJ2-5, with D perhaps matching TRBD1 (6 bases). V was cut by 0 bases and J by 4 bases, with 15 bases left in between. There are 15 residues in the CDR3. Germline CDR1 GTSNPN, CDR2 SVGIG (reference sequence). The CDR3 loop reads CAWSVGAGVGETQYF. As DNA, the CDR3 is TGTGCCTGGAGTGTAGGGGCAGGGGTAGGAGAGACCCAGTACTTC.

This sequence joins TRBV19 and TRBJ1-4, with 7 bases identical to TRBD1. This CDR3 has 16 amino acids. Germline V gene sequence: CDR1 LNHDA, CDR2 SQIVND (reference sequence). J was trimmed by 5 bases and V by 0 bases; bases with no gene match: 6. This CDR3 is CASSIDRRGLNEKLFF. Written as DNA, the CDR3 is TGTGCCAGTAGTATAGATCGGAGGGGGCTGAATGAAAAACTGTTTTTT.

The chain combines TRBV28 with TRBJ2-1, with 7 positions matching TRBD2. This CDR3 contains 18 residues. Trimming cost V 6 bases and J 0 bases; bases outside gene matches: 14. Germline values: CDR1 MDHEN, CDR2 SYDVKM. CDR3 residues: CASRLPGLPLFSYNEQFF. The CDR3 bases are TGTGCCAGCAGACTCCCGGGACTACCCCTTTTCTCCTACAATGAGCAGTTCTTC.